One and the same sample provided the 26 T cell receptor beta chains below, sequenced in a study of PD-L1 blockade in urothelial cancer. Sequencing was performed with immunoSEQ multiplex PCR; in TCRdb, only in-frame clones are kept and a portion is missing. The top ten clones hold about 2.3% of a sample with fewer than 130,000 clones, approximately 86% of them seen once. The sequences come from PBMCs, collected around atezolizumab (anti-PD-L1) treatment. These TCRs come from a man aged 50-59 years with urothelial cancer.

CDR3 region: CASSVASREREQFF. CDR3 bases: TGTGCCAGCAGCGTAGCTTCACGGGAGCGGGAGCAGTTCTTC. V and J are TRBV9 and TRBJ2-1; perhaps TRBD2 as D (6 bases). Trimming took off 0 bases at V and 10 bases at J, with 14 bases between the two ends. CDR1 SGDLS and CDR2 YYNGEE come from the germline V gene. There are 14 residues in the CDR3.

This chain uses TRBV5-1 with TRBJ1-4; the match to TRBD1 covers 9 bases. Germline CDR1 and CDR2: SGHRS and YFSETQ. This CDR3 is 14 amino acids long. V gave up 4 bases and J gave up 8 bases; unmatched junction bases: 6. The CDR3 region has the DNA TGCGCCAGCAGCCTTGGGACAGGGACCGAAAAACTGTTTTTT. It codes for CASSLGTGTEKLFF. The full variable domain, rest sourced from reference TRBV5-1 and TRBJ1-4, is KAGVTQTPRYLIKTRGQQVTLSCSPISGHRSVSWYQQTPGQGLQFLFEYFSETQRNKGNFPGRFSGRQFSNSRSEMNVSTLELGDSALYLCASSLGTGTEKLFFGSGTQLSVL.

The chain joins TRBV18 to TRBJ2-1, with a tentative D call TRBD1 (6 bases). Germline lookup yields CDR1 KGHSH and CDR2 LQKENI. This CDR3 comprises 13 residues. Trimming pared 3 bases from V and 8 bases from J, leaving 11 bases between. This CDR3 reads CASSPLQGDEQFF. Here the CDR3 DNA reads TGTGCCAGCTCACCTTTACAGGGAGATGAGCAGTTCTTC. Together with reference TRBV18 and TRBJ2-1, the CDR3 gives the full variable domain: NAGVMQNPRHLVRRRGQEARLRCSPMKGHSHVYWYRQLPEEGLKFMVYLQKENIIDESGMPKERFSAEFPKEGPSILRIQQVVRGDSAAYFCASSPLQGDEQFFGPGTRLTVL.

The CDR3 reads CASSLRWGEPDTEAFF. Here the CDR3 DNA reads TGTGCCAGCAGCCTTCGATGGGGGGAACCGGACACTGAAGCTTTCTTT. The rearrangement joins TRBV28 to TRBJ1-1; D might be TRBD1 (5 bases). The germline V and J ends were trimmed by 6 bases and 3 bases, with 20 bases remaining between them. Germline V lookup: CDR1 MDHEN, CDR2 SYDVKM. This CDR3 is 16 amino acids long.

The chain joins TRBV4-2 to TRBJ1-5; D remains ambiguous. There are 14 residues in the CDR3. The V end lost 5 bases, the J end lost 5 bases, and 13 bases lay between the germline ends. Germline V lookup: CDR1 LGHNA, CDR2 YNFKEQ. The CDR3, as DNA: TGTGCCAGCAGCTACCGGAGCGCCGATCAGCCCCAGCATTTT. This encodes CASSYRSADQPQHF.

The rearrangement joins TRBV28 to TRBJ1-4; D not resolved. The CDR3 spans 16 residues. The germline CDR1 and CDR2 sequences are MDHEN and SYDVKM. Trimming removed 2 bases at V and 4 bases at J, with 14 bases between. For the CDR3, the DNA is TGTGCCAGCAGTTTAGGTAGGAGGGCCGATAATGAAAAACTGTTTTTT. This translates into CASSLGRRADNEKLFF.

The chain links TRBV18 to TRBJ2-3; D not resolved. Germline CDR1 and CDR2: KGHSH and LQKENI. Trimming removed 0 bases from V and 8 bases from J, with 15 bases in between. The CDR3 length is 15 residues. CDR3 region: CASSPPMGSSSTQYF. CDR3 nucleotide sequence: TGTGCCAGCTCACCACCGATGGGCAGTTCTTCTACGCAGTATTTT.

This clone was detected a few times. The J gene is TRBJ2-4, the V gene TRBV5-6; 9 nucleotides align to TRBD1. J was trimmed by 9 bases and V by 4 bases; bases with no gene match: 11. Germline V gene sequence: CDR1 SGHDT, CDR2 YYEEEE. This CDR3 has 15 amino acids. Here the CDR3 reads CASSRQGGGLSIQYF. CDR3 bases: TGTGCCAGCAGCCGACAGGGGGGAGGCCTTAGCATTCAGTACTTC.

The rearrangement joins TRBV19 to TRBJ2-3, with D tentatively TRBD2 (5 bases). CDR1 and CDR2 (germline): LNHDA, SQIVND (reference sequence). V was clipped by 3 bases and J by 5 bases, with 6 bases between them. The CDR3 loop spans 12 amino acids. The chain's CDR3 is CASSIRGDTQYF. CDR3 in DNA: TGTGCCAGTAGTATTCGGGGAGATACGCAGTATTTT.

This chain joins TRBV28 and TRBJ2-1; 7 bases are shared with TRBD2. This CDR3 region has 13 residues. Unmatched junction bases numbered 7, after V lost 5 bases and J lost 9 bases. The germline gives CDR1 MDHEN, CDR2 SYDVKM. The CDR3 region is CASSAGGRPEQFF. CDR3 in DNA: TGTGCCAGCAGTGCCGGCGGGAGACCTGAGCAGTTCTTC.

This clone was seen a handful of times. The V call is TRBV5-5, the J call TRBJ2-3; TRBD1 agrees at 8 bases. This CDR3 comprises 15 residues. Germline V gene lookup returns CDR1 SGHKS and CDR2 YYEKEE (reference sequence). Trimming at V came to 2 bases and at J to 2 bases, leaving 4 bases not matched to a gene. CDR3 sequence: CASSLNRGTTDTQYF. Here the CDR3 DNA reads TGTGCCAGCAGCTTAAACAGGGGGACCACAGATACGCAGTATTTT.

The rearrangement uses TRBV4-1 and TRBJ2-3, with D hard to call. V was trimmed by 3 bases and J by 6 bases, leaving 13 bases between them. The CDR3 sequence is 14 residues long. Germline V gives CDR1 MGHRA, CDR2 YSYEKL. CDR3 in amino acids: CASSQTEFMDTQYF. The CDR3 DNA reads TGCGCCAGCAGCCAGACTGAGTTTATGGATACGCAGTATTTT.

This clone was seen a handful of times. V usage is TRBV7-9 and J usage is TRBJ1-2; possibly TRBD1 for D (6 bases). Between the trimmed V and J ends, which lost 5 bases and 4 bases, there was a span of 14 bases. The CDR3 contains 14 residues. The V gene's germline CDR1 is SEHNR and CDR2 FQNEAQ (reference sequence). Here the CDR3 DNA reads TGTGCCAGCAGCCTCGGGGGGCACATCTATGGCTACACCTTC. It translates to CASSLGGHIYGYTF.

The V gene is TRBV12-5, the J gene TRBJ1-2; 7 nucleotides match TRBD1. Germline V gives CDR1 LGHNT, CDR2 FRNRAP. The V and J ends lost 5 bases and 7 bases, in that order; junction bases with no gene match: 10. The CDR3 length is 14 residues. In DNA, the CDR3 is TGTGCTAGTGGTCCCCAAGACAGGGTAGGTGGCTACACCTTC. It codes for CASGPQDRVGGYTF. Full variable domain (outside the CDR3, taken from reference TRBV12-5 and TRBJ1-2): DARVTQTPRHKVTEMGQEVTMRCQPILGHNTVFWYRQTMMQGLELLAYFRNRAPLDDSGMPKDRFSAEMPDATLATLKIQPSEPRDSAVYFCASGPQDRVGGYTFGSGTRLTVV.

This chain joins TRBV11-3 and TRBJ2-1, with TRBD2 matching over 14 bases. Germline V gene data show CDR1 as SGHNT and CDR2 as YENEEA. The CDR3 is 15 residues long. V lost 3 bases and J lost 8; bases outside the gene matches: 3. The CDR3 sequence: CASSFGLAGGDEQFF. The CDR3 DNA is TGTGCCAGCAGCTTTGGACTAGCGGGAGGTGATGAGCAGTTCTTC.

The chain carries TRBV18 and TRBJ2-2, with D perhaps TRBD1 (5 bases). This CDR3 spans 14 amino acids. Trimming removed 8 bases from V and 3 bases from J, with 13 bases in between. From germline, CDR1 is KGHSH and CDR2 LQKENI. CDR3 loop: CASTTVRDTGELFF. CDR3 nucleotide sequence: TGTGCCAGCACGACAGTCCGCGACACCGGGGAGCTGTTTTTT.

The CDR3 DNA reads TGCGCCAGCAGCTTGGTTGTCTCGACTAGCGGGCGCCGCCCTTGGACCCAGTACTTC. Encoded protein: CASSLVVSTSGRRPWTQYF. V gene TRBV5-1 combines with J gene TRBJ2-5; 10 nucleotides line up with TRBD2. After removal of 0 bases from V and 7 bases from J, the junction contained 18 bases not matched to a gene. Germline CDR1 SGHRS, CDR2 YFSETQ. The CDR3 consists of 19 residues.

The chain joins TRBV27 to TRBJ2-1, with TRBD1 matching 7 bases. The CDR3 is 14 amino acids. Germline lookup yields CDR1 MNHEY and CDR2 SMNVEV (reference sequence). After removal of 4 bases from V and 8 bases from J, the junction contained 8 bases not matched to a gene. CDR3 nucleotides: TGTGCCAGCAGTTCGAACGACAGGGTCTATGAGCAGTTCTTC. It yields the protein CASSSNDRVYEQFF.

The chain joins TRBV7-9 to TRBJ2-1; 10 positions agree with TRBD1. Germline trimming cut 5 bases from V and 6 bases from J; bases unmatched to any gene: 7. Germline CDR1 SEHNR, CDR2 FQNEAQ (reference sequence). The CDR3 is made up of 15 amino acids. CDR3 sequence: CASSLGQGFFNEQFF. DNA of the CDR3: TGTGCCAGCAGCCTGGGACAGGGGTTTTTCAATGAGCAGTTCTTC. The whole variable domain, remainder taken from reference TRBV7-9 and TRBJ2-1, is DTGVSQNPRHKITKRGQNVTFRCDPISEHNRLYWYRQTLGQGPEFLTYFQNEAQLEKSRLLSDRFSAERPKGSFSTLEIQRTEQGDSAMYLCASSLGQGFFNEQFFGPGTRLTVL.

The chain is built from TRBV11-2 and TRBJ2-7; 9 bases agree with TRBD1. In germline, CDR1 is SGHAT, CDR2 FQNNGV. V was clipped by 5 bases and J by 4 bases; unmatched bases: 9. There are 15 residues in the CDR3. The CDR3 region has the DNA TGTGCCAGCAGCCAGGGGGTACAGGGGGCTTACGAGCAGTACTTC. This codes for CASSQGVQGAYEQYF.

This chain connects TRBV9 to TRBJ2-3, with 9 bases matching TRBD2. The V gene end was trimmed by 0 bases and the J gene end by 2 bases; junction bases not matched to a gene: 1. Germline loops: CDR1 SGDLS, CDR2 YYNGEE. The CDR3 is made up of 15 amino acids. CDR3: CASSVGLADTDTQYF. The CDR3 DNA follows: TGTGCCAGCAGCGTAGGACTAGCGGACACAGATACGCAGTATTTT.

This clone appeared once. The chain has TRBV5-1 and TRBJ2-1; 8 bases line up with TRBD2. The CDR3 loop spans 13 amino acids. Per the germline V gene, CDR1 is SGHRS and CDR2 is YFSETQ. Trimming at V came to 0 bases and at J to 7 bases, leaving 0 bases not matched to a gene. DNA of the CDR3: TGCGCCAGCAGCTTGGAGCGGGAGAATGAGCAGTTCTTC. This gives the protein CASSLERENEQFF.

The chain uses TRBV10-3 and TRBJ1-3; no definite D call. Germline-derived CDR1 and CDR2 are ENHRY and SYGVKD. V lost 7 bases to trimming and J lost 0 bases, with 10 bases between them. This CDR3 contains 14 residues. The CDR3 is CAITAGISGNTIYF. CDR3 coding DNA: TGTGCCATCACCGCGGGGATCTCTGGAAACACCATATATTTT.

The chain combines TRBV27 with TRBJ2-2; 12 nucleotides match TRBD2. The CDR3 has 15 residues. From germline, CDR1 is MNHEY and CDR2 SMNVEV (reference sequence). J lost 5 bases, V lost 3 bases, and 1 base had no gene match. The DNA for the CDR3 is TGTGCCAGCAGTTTGACTAGCGGGAGTACCGGGGAGCTGTTTTTT. This sequence encodes CASSLTSGSTGELFF.

The chain employs TRBV11-2 and TRBJ2-7, with D unresolved. This CDR3 contains 13 residues. The germline V and J ends were trimmed by 1 base and 3 bases, with 7 bases remaining between them. Germline CDR1 and CDR2: SGHAT and FQNNGV. The CDR3 spells CASSLGLGYEQYF. As DNA, the CDR3 is TGTGCCAGCAGCTTAGGGCTAGGCTACGAGCAGTACTTC. Supplemented by reference TRBV11-2 and TRBJ2-7, the full variable domain reads EAGVAQSPRYKIIEKRQSVAFWCNPISGHATLYWYQQILGQGPKLLIQFQNNGVVDDSQLPKDRFSAERLKGVDSTLKIQPAKLEDSAVYLCASSLGLGYEQYFGPGTRLTVT.

The chain has TRBV5-1 and TRBJ2-4; TRBD1 matches 7 bases. The V gene end was trimmed by 5 bases and the J gene end by 6 bases; junction bases not matched to a gene: 11. This CDR3 has 15 amino acids. Germline V gene lookup returns CDR1 SGHRS and CDR2 YFSETQ. CDR3 sequence: CASSLSPGQRNIQYF. The DNA of the CDR3 is TGCGCCAGCAGTCTCAGTCCGGGACAGCGAAACATTCAGTACTTC. Based on the CDR3 plus reference TRBV5-1 and TRBJ2-4, the full variable domain is KAGVTQTPRYLIKTRGQQVTLSCSPISGHRSVSWYQQTPGQGLQFLFEYFSETQRNKGNFPGRFSGRQFSNSRSEMNVSTLELGDSALYLCASSLSPGQRNIQYFGAGTRLSVL.